One sample yielded the 32 T cell receptor beta chains listed below, sequenced in a study of blood T cell repertoires in COVID-19. Profiling relied on immunoSEQ multiplex PCR, and the TCRdb table lists in-frame clones only, not all of them. Of about 180,000 clones in the sample, around 73% are singletons; the top ten hold 15% to 20%. The specimen was PBMCs or T cells enriched from blood (not recorded which). These receptors came from a woman aged 50 to 60 who had recovered from COVID-19.

The chain recombines TRBV3-1 (or the pseudogene TRBV3-2) with TRBJ2-2; TRBD2 matches at 9 bases. Germline-derived CDR1 and CDR2 are LGHDT and YNNKEL (reference sequence). V dropped 6 bases and J dropped 2; count of bases not matched to a gene: 10. The CDR3 contains 17 residues. In nucleotides, the CDR3 is TGTGCCAGCAGTCCCACTGTAGCGGGAGCCAACACCGGGGAGCTGTTTTTT. This translates into CASSPTVAGANTGELFF.

This clone was seen only a few times. The rearrangement joins TRBV5-1 to TRBJ2-5, with 8 positions matching TRBD2. V lost 3 bases and J lost 5; bases outside the gene matches: 12. CDR1 is SGHRS, CDR2 YFSETQ, per germline. This CDR3 comprises 16 residues. CDR3 nucleotides: TGCGCCAGCAGCTCCTTCCTAGCGGGCGAGGGGGAGACCCAGTACTTC. This gives the protein CASSSFLAGEGETQYF.

The V call is TRBV9, the J call TRBJ1-2; 7 bases map to TRBD1. The germline gives CDR1 SGDLS, CDR2 YYNGEE. Losses at the gene ends were 4 bases for V and 4 bases for J; bases not matched to a gene: 13. There are 16 residues in the CDR3. The CDR3 loop reads CASSPRTGPGSYGYTF. CDR3 in DNA: TGTGCCAGCAGCCCACGGACAGGACCAGGATCCTATGGCTACACCTTC.

The rearrangement links TRBV10-1 to TRBJ2-2; TRBD1 might be the D (6 bases). Germline CDR1 WNHNN, CDR2 SYGVQD (reference sequence). The V and J ends lost 5 bases and 4 bases respectively, with 11 bases between them. This CDR3 is built from 14 residues. The CDR3 sequence: CASSRSGVTGELFF. The CDR3 DNA is TGCGCCAGCAGTCGGTCAGGGGTCACCGGGGAGCTGTTTTTT.

The chain uses TRBV4-1 and TRBJ2-3; D perhaps matches TRBD1 (6 bases). CDR3 length: 16 residues. The V and J ends lost 2 bases and 2 bases respectively, with 14 bases between them. CDR1 is MGHRA and CDR2 is YSYEKL in the germline V gene. The CDR3 DNA follows: TGCGCCAGCAGCCAATTCCCGGGACAACACACAGATACGCAGTATTTT. Protein sequence: CASSQFPGQHTDTQYF.

The rearrangement joins TRBV12-3 or TRBV12-4 to TRBJ1-2; D is unresolved. Trimming left V 5 bases short and J 4 bases short, with 11 bases between. This CDR3 is 13 amino acids long. Here the CDR3 reads CASSDSSLYGYTF. The CDR3 DNA sequence: TGTGCCAGCAGTGACTCTTCGCTCTATGGCTACACCTTC.

This CDR3 is CASSAGPGQGGPSYNEQFF. CDR3 coding DNA: TGTGCCAGTAGTGCCGGCCCGGGACAGGGAGGACCATCCTACAATGAGCAGTTCTTC. The chain is built from TRBV19 and TRBJ2-1, with 9 bases aligning to TRBD1. The V segment lost 5 bases and the J segment 1 base; nucleotides outside the gene matches: 15. The CDR3 runs to 19 residues. Germline CDR1 LNHDA, CDR2 SQIVND (reference sequence). Full variable domain (missing parts from reference TRBV19 and TRBJ2-1): DGGITQSPKYLFRKEGQNVTLSCEQNLNHDAMYWYRQDPGQGLRLIYYSQIVNDFQKGDIAEGYSVSREKKESFPLTVTSAQKNPTAFYLCASSAGPGQGGPSYNEQFFGPGTRLTVL.

V is TRBV9 and J is TRBJ2-5; 8 bases match TRBD1. J lost 5 bases, V lost 0 bases, and 3 bases had no gene match. Germline V gives CDR1 SGDLS, CDR2 YYNGEE. The CDR3 length is 14 residues. The CDR3 DNA is TGTGCCAGCAGCGTAGGGACAGGGACGGAGACCCAGTACTTC. It codes for CASSVGTGTETQYF.

This clone was picked up many times. The genes are TRBV4-2 and TRBJ1-1, with D possibly being TRBD1 (5 bases). The CDR3 spans 15 residues. Germline loops: CDR1 LGHNA, CDR2 YNFKEQ. V lost 2 bases to trimming and J lost 2 bases, with 12 bases between them. In DNA, the CDR3 is TGTGCCAGCAGCCAATCGGTGGGGCCAAACACTGAAGCTTTCTTT. Translating it yields CASSQSVGPNTEAFF.

The chain joins TRBV2 to TRBJ1-1; D is unclear. V lost 3 bases to trimming and J lost 4 bases, with 12 bases between them. The CDR3 runs to 14 residues. Per the germline V gene, CDR1 is SNHLY and CDR2 is FYNNEI. CDR3 region: CASSDRGRGTEAFF. As DNA, the CDR3 is TGTGCCAGCAGTGATCGAGGGCGGGGCACTGAAGCTTTCTTT.

The chain is built from TRBV28 and TRBJ2-7, with D tentatively TRBD2 (5 bases). V was cut by 7 bases and J by 0 bases, with 19 bases left in between. The CDR3 covers 16 residues. The germline V gene encodes CDR1 MDHEN and CDR2 SYDVKM. The CDR3 is CASTERRAVFSYEQYF. The CDR3 DNA sequence: TGTGCCAGCACCGAACGCCGAGCGGTATTCTCCTACGAGCAGTACTTC.

In this sample, this clone turned up a few times. The gene calls are TRBV7-9 and TRBJ2-3; 10 nucleotides line up with TRBD1. The length of the CDR3 is 14 residues. Germline V gene lookup returns CDR1 SEHNR and CDR2 FQNEAQ (reference sequence). With V trimmed by 3 bases and J by 4 bases, 1 base remained unmatched. The CDR3 spells CASSLGQGPDTQYF. The CDR3 bases are TGTGCCAGCAGCTTGGGACAGGGGCCAGATACGCAGTATTTT. The variable domain in full, with the rest retrieved from reference TRBV7-9 and TRBJ2-3, is DTGVSQNPRHKITKRGQNVTFRCDPISEHNRLYWYRQTLGQGPEFLTYFQNEAQLEKSRLLSDRFSAERPKGSFSTLEIQRTEQGDSAMYLCASSLGQGPDTQYFGPGTRLTVL.

V and J are TRBV30 and TRBJ1-5; the D gene is possibly TRBD1 (6 bases). Germline V lookup: CDR1 GTSNPN, CDR2 SVGIG (reference sequence). The length of the CDR3 is 14 residues. Trimming cost V 7 bases and J 1 base, with 14 bases left between them. The CDR3 loop is CAYNSGQSNQPQHF. DNA of the CDR3: TGTGCCTACAATTCCGGACAGAGCAATCAGCCCCAGCATTTT.

The V call is TRBV2, the J call TRBJ1-5; unclear D gene. There are 14 residues in the CDR3. The germline CDR1 and CDR2 sequences are SNHLY and FYNNEI. Trimming stripped 4 bases from V and 0 bases from J, with 7 bases between. The CDR3 DNA reads TGTGCCAGCAGTGGGCCAACTAGCAATCAGCCCCAGCATTTT. It is translated as CASSGPTSNQPQHF.

CDR3 residues: CASSQGDRILNTEAFF. In DNA form, the CDR3 reads TGTGCCAGCAGCCAGGGGGACAGGATTTTGAACACTGAAGCTTTCTTT. This chain uses TRBV13 with TRBJ1-1, with 8 nucleotides matching TRBD1. From germline, CDR1 is PRHDT and CDR2 FYEKMQ (reference sequence). The CDR3 runs 16 residues. V was pared by 5 bases and J by 0 bases, with 8 bases of the junction left unmatched. The variable domain in full, with the rest retrieved from reference TRBV13 and TRBJ1-1, is AAGVIQSPRHLIKEKRETATLKCYPIPRHDTVYWYQQGPGQDPQFLISFYEKMQSDKGSIPDRFSAQQFSDYHSELNMSSLELGDSALYFCASSQGDRILNTEAFFGQGTRLTVV.

The V gene is TRBV28, the J gene TRBJ1-1, with a weak D call TRBD1 (5 bases). Germline assignment: CDR1 MDHEN and CDR2 SYDVKM. Trimming cost V 5 bases and J 4 bases, with 8 bases left between them. The length of the CDR3 is 12 residues. CDR3 in amino acids: CASSRQGTEAFF. Here the CDR3 DNA reads TGTGCCAGCAGTCGCCAGGGCACTGAAGCTTTCTTT.

The gene calls are TRBV30 and TRBJ2-5; 9 bases agree with TRBD2. The CDR3 covers 16 residues. V lost 8 bases, J lost 1 base, and 14 bases stayed unmatched. Germline CDR1 and CDR2: GTSNPN and SVGIG (reference sequence). The CDR3 nucleotides read TGTGCCGCGGTAAAGGTGGCTAGCGGGACCCAAGAGACCCAGTACTTC. Protein sequence: CAAVKVASGTQETQYF.

This clone turned up a few times. This sequence joins TRBV6-2 or TRBV6-3 and TRBJ2-7; 7 positions match TRBD1. The CDR3 covers 13 residues. The V segment lost 2 bases and the J segment 6 bases; nucleotides outside the gene matches: 4. Germline CDR1 MNHEY, CDR2 SVGEGT. CDR3: CASSYRAGGEQYF. CDR3 DNA sequence: TGTGCCAGCAGTTACAGGGCAGGGGGCGAGCAGTACTTC.

V and J are TRBV7-8 and TRBJ2-3; 12 nucleotides align to TRBD2. This CDR3 contains 14 residues. Germline V gives CDR1 SGHVS, CDR2 FQNEAQ. The V segment lost 4 bases and the J segment 6 bases; nucleotides outside the gene matches: 2. As DNA, the CDR3 is TGTGCCAGCAGCTCTAGCGGGAGGGTGGATACGCAGTATTTT. This gives the protein CASSSSGRVDTQYF.

This sequence joins TRBV14 and TRBJ2-2; TRBD1 is a possible D gene (5 bases). Trimming cost V 7 bases and J 7 bases, with 22 bases left between them. In germline, CDR1 is SGHDN, CDR2 FVKESK. The CDR3 spans 16 residues. The DNA for the CDR3 is TGTGCCAGCAAGGAGACAGACCGGATTTTGGGCGGGGAGCTGTTTTTT. Its protein is CASKETDRILGGELFF.

V and J are TRBV30 and TRBJ2-7; D is unresolved. Trimming took 5 bases from V and 0 from J, leaving 26 bases between them. The CDR3 consists of 18 residues. The germline gives CDR1 GTSNPN, CDR2 SVGIG (reference sequence). The CDR3 loop reads CAWAHFATASLGSYEQYF. Here the CDR3 DNA reads TGTGCCTGGGCCCACTTTGCAACAGCAAGTTTGGGCTCCTACGAGCAGTACTTC.

This chain uses TRBV7-6 with TRBJ1-6; TRBD1 agrees at 10 bases. V trimming: 1 base; J trimming: 7 bases; junction bases outside the gene matches: 1. The V gene's germline CDR1 is SGHVS and CDR2 FNYEAQ. The CDR3 contains 15 residues. In DNA form, the CDR3 reads TGTGCCAGCAGCTTAGTGGGACAGGGGAATTCACCCCTCCACTTT. Translated: CASSLVGQGNSPLHF.

This chain joins TRBV6-4 and TRBJ1-1; 8 bases are a match to TRBD1. Germline trimming cut 7 bases from V and 4 bases from J; bases unmatched to any gene: 11. The CDR3 spans 15 residues. In germline, CDR1 is MRHNA, CDR2 SNTAGT. CDR3 DNA: TGTGCCAGCAAAAGGGATCAGGGGGCAGGCACTGAAGCTTTCTTT. It translates to CASKRDQGAGTEAFF.

The chain links TRBV27 to TRBJ1-2, with 12 bases matching TRBD1. CDR1 is MNHEY, CDR2 SMNVEV, per germline (reference sequence). J was trimmed by 4 bases and V by 6 bases; bases with no gene match: 3. The CDR3 has 14 amino acids. The chain's CDR3 is CASRGTGGAYGYTF. The CDR3 region has the DNA TGTGCCAGCAGAGGGACAGGGGGCGCCTATGGCTACACCTTC.

This rearrangement joins TRBV10-3 to TRBJ2-7; TRBD2 is a possible D gene (5 bases). The CDR3 sequence is 15 residues long. V was cut by 3 bases and J by 2 bases, with 14 bases left in between. Looked up from germline, CDR1 is ENHRY and CDR2 is SYGVKD. The CDR3 nucleotides read TGTGCCATCAGTGAACCGGGAAACAGTGCCTACGAGCAGTACTTC. Its protein product is CAISEPGNSAYEQYF.

The chain links TRBV7-8 to TRBJ2-5; 14 bases agree with TRBD2. The CDR3 spans 14 residues. Per the germline V gene, CDR1 is SGHVS and CDR2 is FQNEAQ. The ends lost 8 bases at V and 6 bases at J; junction bases unmatched: 5. The CDR3 nucleotides are TGTGCCAGCTCCGGGACTAGCGGGAGTAAGACCCAGTACTTC. Its protein product is CASSGTSGSKTQYF.

V and J are TRBV29-1 and TRBJ2-1; 7 positions match TRBD1. The CDR3 runs 13 residues. The germline CDR1 and CDR2 sequences are SQVTM and ANQGSEA. With V trimmed by 5 bases and J by 7 bases, 8 bases remained unmatched. The CDR3 here is CSVSETGTNEQFF. As DNA, the CDR3 is TGCAGCGTTTCAGAGACAGGGACGAATGAGCAGTTCTTC.

The V call is TRBV5-4, the J call TRBJ2-3; D might be TRBD2 (6 bases). Trimming stripped 4 bases from V and 1 base from J, with 13 bases between. The CDR3 is 15 amino acids. Per germline, CDR1 SGHNT and CDR2 YYREEE (reference sequence). This chain's CDR3 is CASSVLAPGTDTQYF. The DNA for the CDR3 is TGTGCCAGCAGCGTCCTAGCGCCCGGCACAGATACGCAGTATTTT.

The chain couples TRBV30 to TRBJ1-4; tentative D call: TRBD1 (5 bases). Trimming pared 2 bases from V and 7 bases from J, leaving 20 bases between. Germline loops: CDR1 GTSNPN, CDR2 SVGIG (reference sequence). The CDR3 extends over 16 amino acids. The CDR3 reads CAWSSLGREGTEKLFF. Written as DNA, the CDR3 is TGTGCCTGGAGTTCTCTGGGCAGGGAGGGGACTGAAAAACTGTTTTTT.

The chain recombines TRBV5-1 with TRBJ2-1; TRBD2 aligns across 13 bases. Germline V CDR1 and CDR2: SGHRS, YFSETQ. The trim removed 4 bases at V and 1 base at J, leaving 11 bases unmatched. This CDR3 has 19 residues. The CDR3 is CASSPQGLAGATSYNEQFF. CDR3 coding DNA: TGCGCCAGCAGCCCGCAAGGACTAGCGGGAGCGACATCCTACAATGAGCAGTTCTTC.

In nucleotides, the CDR3 is TGTGCCAGCAGTTACTCGATGGCGGGCTGGGACAATGAGCAGTTCTTC. The encoded protein is CASSYSMAGWDNEQFF. The J gene is TRBJ2-1, the V gene TRBV6-5; a weak D match, TRBD2 (5 bases). The germline gives CDR1 MNHEY, CDR2 SVGAGI. This CDR3 contains 16 residues. Trimming took off 0 bases at V and 5 bases at J, with 14 bases between the two ends.

The rearrangement links TRBV9 to TRBJ2-1; 7 bases are shared with TRBD2. Looked up from germline, CDR1 is SGDLS and CDR2 is YYNGEE. The length of the CDR3 is 16 residues. The ends lost 4 bases at V and 4 bases at J; junction bases unmatched: 11. In nucleotides, the CDR3 is TGTGCCAGCAGCTCACGAGCGGGGTCGGCTTACAATGAGCAGTTCTTC. Protein product: CASSSRAGSAYNEQFF.